Here is one TCR beta chain with its context. The sample is drawn from a study of radiotherapy plus CTLA-4 blockade in lung cancer. Chemo-refractory metastatic non-small-cell lung cancer patients underwent focal radiation alongside CTLA-4 blockade with ipilimumab. The table came from immunoSEQ multiplex PCR; TCRdb's copy has only in-frame clones and leaves some out. Here the sample spans fewer than 65,000 clones, roughly four fifths being singletons. The sample consisted of peripheral blood, taken from a patient treated with radiotherapy plus ipilimumab. The clonotype originates from a human donor with non-small cell lung cancer whose response to radiotherapy plus ipilimumab could not be evaluated.

The CDR3 region is CASSLGLGLTLYEQYF. The CDR3 nucleotides are TGTGCCAGCAGCCTTGGTTTGGGACTGACTTTATACGAGCAGTACTTC. The chain links TRBV27 to TRBJ2-7, with D possibly being TRBD2 (6 bases). Germline lookup yields CDR1 MNHEY and CDR2 SMNVEV (reference sequence). The CDR3 is 16 amino acids. Trimming pared 6 bases from V and 4 bases from J, leaving 22 bases between.